This TCR beta chain was retrieved from a study of blood T cell repertoires in COVID-19. For the study at large: The analysed material was cDNA or gDNA that came from T cells, B-cell-depleted T cells, or PBMCs.

This CDR3 has 13 residues. CDR1 MNHNY and CDR2 SVGAGI come from the germline V gene (reference sequence). V was pared by 2 bases and J by 9 bases, with 4 bases of the junction left unmatched. In the authors' workflow: Reference gene primer amplification gave estimated nucleated cell counts. Clones were sequenced by immunoSEQ multiplex PCR, and TCRdb holds only the in-frame ones, with some missing. V, J and clone size are taken as reported in that table, and D and trimming were inferred from the DNA itself. Among about 200,000 clones listed, around 79% were seen once. It was during active infection that Seattle patients were enrolled and then longitudinally followed.

The source of this sequence is a woman in her forties with COVID-19, enrolled during active disease. The sample comprised peripheral blood. The chain carries TRBV6-6 and TRBJ2-5, with 9 bases that match TRBD1. This CDR3 is CASSYGTGRAQYF. The CDR3 nucleotides are TGTGCCAGCAGTTACGGGACAGGGCGGGCCCAGTACTTC.